The clone carrying this T cell receptor beta chain was seen repeatedly, ten times or more. This sample is drawn from a study of CD8+CD57+ T cells in acquired aplastic anemia. CDR1 is SGDLS and CDR2 is YYNGEE in the germline V gene. This CDR3 has 12 amino acids. The germline V and J ends were trimmed by 3 bases and 10 bases, with 10 bases remaining between them. The TCR beta profiling, which covered VDJ combination and CDR3 sequence, was carried out using genomic DNA as the template. TCRdb reprocessed the reads via MiXCR and lists one record per CDR3 protein. The table has roughly 80,000 distinct CDR3 sequences, around 44% seen once.

This TCR derives from a human donor in good health, serving as a control. This rearrangement joins TRBV9 to TRBJ2-2, with D unresolved. Sequenced material: sorted CD4+, CD8+, or CD8+CD57+ T cells (not recorded which) from PBMCs. CDR3 in DNA: TGTGCCAGCAGCGGAGGTAGTCTGGAGCTGTTTTTT. Encoded protein: CASSGGSLELFF. Supplemented by reference TRBV9 and TRBJ2-2, the full variable domain reads DSGVTQTPKHLITATGQRVTLRCSPRSGDLSVYWYQQSLDQGLQFLIQYYNGEERAKGNILERFSAQQFPDLHSELNLSSLELGDSALYFCASSGGSLELFFGEGSRLTVL.